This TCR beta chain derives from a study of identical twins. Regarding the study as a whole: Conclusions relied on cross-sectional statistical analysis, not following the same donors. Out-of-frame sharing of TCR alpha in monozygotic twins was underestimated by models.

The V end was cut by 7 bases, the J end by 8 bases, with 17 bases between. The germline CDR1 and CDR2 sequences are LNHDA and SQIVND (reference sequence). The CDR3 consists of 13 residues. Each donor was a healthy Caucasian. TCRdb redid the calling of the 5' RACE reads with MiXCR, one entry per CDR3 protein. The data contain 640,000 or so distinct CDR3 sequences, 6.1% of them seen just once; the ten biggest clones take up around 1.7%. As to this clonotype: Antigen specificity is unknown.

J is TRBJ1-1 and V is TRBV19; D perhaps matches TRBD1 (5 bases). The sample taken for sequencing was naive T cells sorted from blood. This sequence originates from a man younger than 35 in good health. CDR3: CASIGNGGIEAFF. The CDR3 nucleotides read TGTGCCAGTATCGGAAACGGGGGGATCGAAGCTTTCTTT.